This T cell receptor (beta chain) is drawn from a study of blood T cells in healthy people across ages. Regarding this clonotype: Antigen specificity is unknown.

Sample-barcoded 5' priming and a J-beta primer mix drove a second PCR of 7 to 11 cycles. TCRdb processed the 5' RACE reads anew with MiXCR; each CDR3 protein has one entry. Here the sample spans roughly 1.5 million distinct CDR3 sequences, under 55% being singletons. Study findings and constraints: Donor CMV infection status was unknown, possibly confounding age-related changes in expanded clonotypes.

The CDR3 runs to 16 residues. V was clipped by 5 bases and J by 8 bases; unmatched bases: 14. Germline V gene lookup returns CDR1 SEHNR and CDR2 FQNEAQ (reference sequence). The chain carries TRBV7-9 and TRBJ1-4; 7 positions agree with TRBD1. Sample: blood. The TCR comes from a young woman in good health. The CDR3 DNA sequence: TGTGCCAGCAGCCCACATGTGGCAGGGGGATACGAAAAACTGTTTTTT. Translating it yields CASSPHVAGGYEKLFF.